The next 11 T cell receptor beta chains were all read from a single sample in a study of cytomegalovirus exposure and HLA in healthy donors. Vbeta (60) and Jbeta (13) primers were used in the PCR. TCRdb keeps only in-frame clones here, not all; method: immunoSEQ multiplex PCR. This table holds approximately 140,000 clones. Input material: PBMCs. The receptors come from a woman aged 40 to 55 in good health and CMV-seronegative.

This chain connects TRBV9 to TRBJ1-5; no clear D. This CDR3 has 15 residues. Per the germline V gene, CDR1 is SGDLS and CDR2 is YYNGEE. V lost 0 bases to trimming and J lost 4 bases, with 11 bases between them. This CDR3 reads CASSVDPRENQPQHF. Here the CDR3 DNA reads TGTGCCAGCAGCGTAGACCCCCGGGAGAATCAGCCCCAGCATTTT. The variable domain in full, completed from reference TRBV9 and TRBJ1-5, reads DSGVTQTPKHLITATGQRVTLRCSPRSGDLSVYWYQQSLDQGLQFLIQYYNGEERAKGNILERFSAQQFPDLHSELNLSSLELGDSALYFCASSVDPRENQPQHFGDGTRLSIL.

To note about this clone: Other DNA sequences in the sample encode the same CDR3. The chain links TRBV19 to TRBJ1-4; 9 bases are shared with TRBD1. Germline loops: CDR1 LNHDA, CDR2 SQIVND (reference sequence). The V segment lost 4 bases and the J segment 6 bases; nucleotides outside the gene matches: 0. There are 13 residues in the CDR3. The CDR3 region has the DNA TGTGCCAGTAGTAGGGACAGGGATGAAAAACTGTTTTTT. Amino acid sequence: CASSRDRDEKLFF.

In the case of this clone: An end of the junction does not agree with germline; a read error may underlie this. The chain combines TRBV9 with TRBJ1-5; 9 bases agree with TRBD1. Looked up from germline, CDR1 is SGDLS and CDR2 is YYNGEE. CDR3 length: 15 residues. CDR3 bases: TGTGCCAGCAGCCCGACAGGGGGTAGCGATCAGCCCCAGCATTTT. This gives the protein CASSPTGGSDQPQHF.

The chain combines TRBV7-8 with TRBJ1-1; a weak D match, TRBD1 (6 bases). Trimming pared 3 bases from V and 1 base from J, leaving 27 bases between. Germline CDR1 and CDR2: SGHVS and FQNEAQ. The CDR3 extends over 20 amino acids. The CDR3 here is CASSFPRPRGRNLWNTEAFF. DNA of the CDR3: TGTGCCAGCAGCTTCCCGCGGCCCAGGGGACGAAACCTCTGGAACACTGAAGCTTTCTTT.

The V gene is TRBV4-3, the J gene TRBJ1-2; no clear D. CDR1 and CDR2 from the germline V gene are LGHNA and YSLEER. CDR3 length equals 17 residues. V gave up 0 bases and J gave up 5 bases, with 19 bases separating them. The CDR3 is CASSQDNRHGGRYGYTF. Written as DNA, the CDR3 is TGCGCCAGCAGCCAAGATAATAGGCACGGCGGTCGATATGGCTACACCTTC.

The J gene is TRBJ1-5, the V gene TRBV7-2; TRBD1 might be the D (6 bases). Trimming removed 6 bases from V and 1 base from J, with 10 bases in between. The CDR3 sequence is 14 residues long. Germline CDR1 SGHTA, CDR2 FQGNSA. CDR3 region: CASSYTGSNQPQHF. CDR3 bases: TGTGCCAGCAGTTATACAGGGAGCAATCAGCCCCAGCATTTT.

J is TRBJ1-3 and V is TRBV7-9, with 11 positions matching TRBD1. Unmatched junction bases numbered 4, after V lost 5 bases and J lost 4 bases. The CDR3 length is 15 residues. From germline, CDR1 is SEHNR and CDR2 FQNEAQ (reference sequence). The CDR3 sequence is CASSGQGAAGNTIYF. For the CDR3, the DNA is TGTGCCAGCAGCGGACAGGGGGCGGCAGGAAACACCATATATTTT.

V and J are TRBV19 and TRBJ1-2; 11 bases align to TRBD1. Germline-derived CDR1 and CDR2 are LNHDA and SQIVND (reference sequence). The CDR3 covers 15 residues. V shed 5 bases, J shed 8 bases, and the junction held 10 bases outside the gene matches. Here the CDR3 reads CASSPGTGGLGGYTF. The CDR3 bases are TGTGCCAGTAGTCCCGGGACAGGGGGTCTAGGAGGCTACACCTTC.

The chain couples TRBV7-9 to TRBJ2-2, with 7 bases lining up with TRBD1. Germline CDR1 is SEHNR and CDR2 is FQNEAQ (reference sequence). The CDR3 is made up of 15 amino acids. Trimming at V came to 1 base and at J to 2 bases, leaving 1 base not matched to a gene. The CDR3 region has the DNA TGTGCCAGCAGCTTAGGAGGGGGCAACACCGGGGAGCTGTTTTTT. Translation: CASSLGGGNTGELFF.

The rearrangement joins TRBV5-1 to TRBJ2-3; TRBD2 aligns across 14 bases. Germline V gene sequence: CDR1 SGHRS, CDR2 YFSETQ. This CDR3 comprises 16 residues. J lost 9 bases, V lost 3 bases, and 9 bases had no gene match. The CDR3 DNA reads as TGCGCCAGCAGCTGGGGGACTAGCGGGGGACACACCACGCAGTATTTT. Its protein product is CASSWGTSGGHTTQYF. Complete variable domain (other parts from reference TRBV5-1 and TRBJ2-3): KAGVTQTPRYLIKTRGQQVTLSCSPISGHRSVSWYQQTPGQGLQFLFEYFSETQRNKGNFPGRFSGRQFSNSRSEMNVSTLELGDSALYLCASSWGTSGGHTTQYFGPGTRLTVL.

The chain is built from TRBV9 and TRBJ1-1; 8 positions agree with TRBD1. This CDR3 spans 15 amino acids. Germline CDR1 is SGDLS and CDR2 is YYNGEE. Trimming took 0 bases from V and 5 from J; bases not matched to a gene: 6. The CDR3 here is CASSVDPGGPTEAFF. In nucleotides, the CDR3 is TGTGCCAGCAGCGTAGATCCAGGGGGCCCAACTGAAGCTTTCTTT. The complete variable domain, with remaining parts taken from reference TRBV9 and TRBJ1-1, reads DSGVTQTPKHLITATGQRVTLRCSPRSGDLSVYWYQQSLDQGLQFLIQYYNGEERAKGNILERFSAQQFPDLHSELNLSSLELGDSALYFCASSVDPGGPTEAFFGQGTRLTVV.